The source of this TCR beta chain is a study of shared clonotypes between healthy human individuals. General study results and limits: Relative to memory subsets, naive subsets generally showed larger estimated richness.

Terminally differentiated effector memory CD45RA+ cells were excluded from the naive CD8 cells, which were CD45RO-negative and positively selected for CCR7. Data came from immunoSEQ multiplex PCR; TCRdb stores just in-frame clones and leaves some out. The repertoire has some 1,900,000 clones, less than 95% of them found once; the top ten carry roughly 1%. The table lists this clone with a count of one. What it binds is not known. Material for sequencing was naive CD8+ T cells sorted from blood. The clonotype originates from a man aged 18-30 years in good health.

CDR3 in amino acids: CASSWTVTAGGQDNEQFF. The CDR3 coding sequence is TGTGCCAGCTCCTGGACCGTCACGGCGGGGGGGCAGGATAATGAGCAGTTCTTC. The chain combines TRBV7-9 with TRBJ2-1; 9 bases are shared with TRBD2. V was pared by 8 bases and J by 7 bases, with 21 bases of the junction left unmatched. CDR3 length equals 18 residues. Germline V CDR1 and CDR2: SEHNR, FQNEAQ (reference sequence).